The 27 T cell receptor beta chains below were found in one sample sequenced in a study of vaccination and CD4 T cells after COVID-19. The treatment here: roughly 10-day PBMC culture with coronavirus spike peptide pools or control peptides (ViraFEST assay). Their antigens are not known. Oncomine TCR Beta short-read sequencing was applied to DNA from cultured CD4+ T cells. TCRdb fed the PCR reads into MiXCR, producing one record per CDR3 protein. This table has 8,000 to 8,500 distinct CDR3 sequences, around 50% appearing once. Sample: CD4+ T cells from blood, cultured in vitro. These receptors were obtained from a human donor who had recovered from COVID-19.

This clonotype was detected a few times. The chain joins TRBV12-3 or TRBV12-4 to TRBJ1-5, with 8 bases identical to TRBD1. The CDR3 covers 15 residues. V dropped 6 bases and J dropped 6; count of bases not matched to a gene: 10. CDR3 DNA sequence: TGTGCCAGCAGCCGGAGGACAGGGACCGGTCAGCCCCAGCATTTT. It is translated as CASSRRTGTGQPQHF.

In DNA form, the CDR3 reads TGTGCCACCTCCCAGGGGGCAAGCATGAACACTGAAGCTTTCTTT. Its protein is CATSQGASMNTEAFF. The chain employs TRBV19 and TRBJ1-1; 8 bases are a match to TRBD1. With 10 bases clipped from V and 0 bases from J, the junction kept 10 bases outside the gene matches. Per the germline V gene, CDR1 is LNHDA and CDR2 is SQIVND (reference sequence). The CDR3 contains 15 residues.

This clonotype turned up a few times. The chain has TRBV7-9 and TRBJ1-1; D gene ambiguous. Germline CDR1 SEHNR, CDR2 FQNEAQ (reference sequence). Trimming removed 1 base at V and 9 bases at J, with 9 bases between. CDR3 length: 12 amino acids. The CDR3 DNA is TGTGCCAGCAGCTTAGTGGAGTCCCAAGCTTTCTTT. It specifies CASSLVESQAFF.

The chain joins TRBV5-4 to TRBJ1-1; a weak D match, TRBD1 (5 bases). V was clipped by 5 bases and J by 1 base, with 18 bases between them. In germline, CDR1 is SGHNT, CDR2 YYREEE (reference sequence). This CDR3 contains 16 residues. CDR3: CASRRQRGSENTEAFF. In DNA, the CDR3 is TGTGCCAGCAGACGACAGAGGGGTTCGGAGAACACTGAAGCTTTCTTT.

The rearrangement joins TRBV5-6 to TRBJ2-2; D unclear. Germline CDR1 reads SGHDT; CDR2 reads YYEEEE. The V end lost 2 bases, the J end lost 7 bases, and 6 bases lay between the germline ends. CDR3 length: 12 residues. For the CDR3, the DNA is TGTGCCAGCAGCTTACTGGGCGGGGAGCTGTTTTTT. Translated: CASSLLGGELFF.

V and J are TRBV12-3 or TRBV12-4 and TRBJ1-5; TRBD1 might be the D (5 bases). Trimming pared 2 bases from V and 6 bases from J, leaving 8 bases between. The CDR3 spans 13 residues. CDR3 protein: CASSLTGGQPQHF. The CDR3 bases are TGTGCCAGCAGTTTAACAGGAGGTCAGCCCCAGCATTTT.

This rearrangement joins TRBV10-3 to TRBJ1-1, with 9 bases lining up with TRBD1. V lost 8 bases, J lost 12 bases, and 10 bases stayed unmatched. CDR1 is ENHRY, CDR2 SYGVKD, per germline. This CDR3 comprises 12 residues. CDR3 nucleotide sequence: TGTGCCATCGCCGGGACAGGGATGGAACCTTTCTTT. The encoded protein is CAIAGTGMEPFF.

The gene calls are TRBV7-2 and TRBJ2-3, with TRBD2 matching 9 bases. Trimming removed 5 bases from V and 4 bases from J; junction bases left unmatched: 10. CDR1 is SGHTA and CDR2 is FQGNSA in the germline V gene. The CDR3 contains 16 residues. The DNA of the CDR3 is TGTGCCAGCAGCGCCATGGGGACTAGCTGTGCAGATACGCAGTATTTT. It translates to CASSAMGTSCADTQYF.

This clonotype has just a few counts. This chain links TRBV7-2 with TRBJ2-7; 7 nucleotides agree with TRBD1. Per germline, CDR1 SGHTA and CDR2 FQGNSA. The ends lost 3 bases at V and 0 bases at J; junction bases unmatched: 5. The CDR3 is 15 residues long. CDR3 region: CASSFDRVPSYEQYF. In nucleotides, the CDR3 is TGTGCCAGCAGCTTTGACAGGGTCCCCTCCTACGAGCAGTACTTC.

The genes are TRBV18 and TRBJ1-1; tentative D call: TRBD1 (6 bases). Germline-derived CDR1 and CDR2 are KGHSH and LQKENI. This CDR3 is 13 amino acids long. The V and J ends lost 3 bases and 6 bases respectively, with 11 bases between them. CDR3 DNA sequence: TGTGCCAGCTCACCGACCAGGGGCGCTGAAGCTTTCTTT. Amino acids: CASSPTRGAEAFF.

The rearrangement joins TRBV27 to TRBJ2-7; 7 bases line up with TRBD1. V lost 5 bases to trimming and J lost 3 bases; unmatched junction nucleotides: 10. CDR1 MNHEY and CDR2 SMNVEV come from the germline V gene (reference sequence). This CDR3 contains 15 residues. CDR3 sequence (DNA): TGTGCCAGCAGTCCTCTCCGACAGGGCGTCTACGAGCAGTACTTC. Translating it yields CASSPLRQGVYEQYF.

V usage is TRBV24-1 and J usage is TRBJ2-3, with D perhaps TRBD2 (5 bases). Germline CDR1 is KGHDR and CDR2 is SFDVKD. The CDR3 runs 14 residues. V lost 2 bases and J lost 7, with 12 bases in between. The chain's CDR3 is CATSDSSRANTQYF. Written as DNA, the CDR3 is TGTGCCACCAGTGATTCATCGAGGGCGAATACGCAGTATTTT.

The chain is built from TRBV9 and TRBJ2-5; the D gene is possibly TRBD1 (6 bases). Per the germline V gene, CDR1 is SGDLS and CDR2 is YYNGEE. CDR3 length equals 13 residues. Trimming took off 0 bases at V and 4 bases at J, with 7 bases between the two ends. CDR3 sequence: CASSVGGGETQYF. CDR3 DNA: TGTGCCAGCAGCGTAGGAGGGGGAGAGACCCAGTACTTC. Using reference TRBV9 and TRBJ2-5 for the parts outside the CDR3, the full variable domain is DSGVTQTPKHLITATGQRVTLRCSPRSGDLSVYWYQQSLDQGLQFLIQYYNGEERAKGNILERFSAQQFPDLHSELNLSSLELGDSALYFCASSVGGGETQYFGPGTRLLVL.

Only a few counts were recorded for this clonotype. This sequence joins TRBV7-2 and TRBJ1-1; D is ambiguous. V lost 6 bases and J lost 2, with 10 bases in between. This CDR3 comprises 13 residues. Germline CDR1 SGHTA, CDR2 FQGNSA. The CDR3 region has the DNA TGTGCCAGCAGAGAACAGCCCAACACTGAAGCTTTCTTT. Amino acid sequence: CASREQPNTEAFF.

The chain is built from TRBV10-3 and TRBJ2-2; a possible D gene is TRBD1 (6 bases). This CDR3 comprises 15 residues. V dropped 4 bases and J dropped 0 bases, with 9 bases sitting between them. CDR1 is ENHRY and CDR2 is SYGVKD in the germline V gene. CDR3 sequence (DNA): TGTGCCATCAGTGTGGACAGCGCGAACACCGGGGAGCTGTTTTTT. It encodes CAISVDSANTGELFF.

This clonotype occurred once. CDR3 sequence (DNA): TGCAGTGCTGAACAGGATCCGGGGGAGCTGTTTTTT. The encoded protein is CSAEQDPGELFF. The V gene is TRBV20-1, the J gene TRBJ2-2; possible D gene TRBD1, 5 bases. The CDR3 contains 12 residues. CDR1 is DFQATT, CDR2 SNEGSKA, per germline (reference sequence). Deletions cut 5 bases from V and 8 bases from J, with 12 bases between.

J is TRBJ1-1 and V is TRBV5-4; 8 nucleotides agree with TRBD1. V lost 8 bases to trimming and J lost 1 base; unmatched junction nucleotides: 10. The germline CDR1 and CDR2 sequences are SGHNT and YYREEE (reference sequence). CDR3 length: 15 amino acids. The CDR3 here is CASNPLQGANTEAFF. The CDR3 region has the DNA TGTGCCAGTAACCCGCTCCAGGGGGCGAACACTGAAGCTTTCTTT.

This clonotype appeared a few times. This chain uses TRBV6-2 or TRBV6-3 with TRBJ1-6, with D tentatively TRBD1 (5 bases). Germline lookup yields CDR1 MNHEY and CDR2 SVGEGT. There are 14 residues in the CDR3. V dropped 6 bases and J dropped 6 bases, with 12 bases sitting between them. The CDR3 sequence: CASRLRGINSPLHF. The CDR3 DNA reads TGTGCCAGCAGATTAAGGGGAATTAATTCACCCCTCCACTTT.

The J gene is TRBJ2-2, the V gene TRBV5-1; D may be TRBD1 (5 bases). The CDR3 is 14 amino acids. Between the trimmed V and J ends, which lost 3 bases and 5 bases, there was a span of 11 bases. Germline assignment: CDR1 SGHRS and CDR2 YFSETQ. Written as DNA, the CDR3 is TGCGCCAGCAGCTCAGCCAGGGAAACCGGGGAGCTGTTTTTT. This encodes CASSSARETGELFF.

CDR3 amino acids: CASSPGTVSSYEQYF. The CDR3 nucleotides are TGTGCCAGCAGTCCGGGGACTGTAAGCTCCTACGAGCAGTACTTC. The V and J genes are TRBV28 and TRBJ2-7; D perhaps matches TRBD2 (6 bases). From germline, CDR1 is MDHEN and CDR2 SYDVKM. Trimming shortened V by 5 bases and J by 0 bases, and 14 bases separated the two germline ends. The CDR3 loop spans 15 amino acids.

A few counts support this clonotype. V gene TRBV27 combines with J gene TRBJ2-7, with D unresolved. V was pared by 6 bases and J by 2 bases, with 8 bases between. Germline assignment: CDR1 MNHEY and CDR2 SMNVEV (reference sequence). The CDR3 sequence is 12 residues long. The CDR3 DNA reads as TGTGCCAGCAGATCGCTGGCCTACGAGCAGTACTTC. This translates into CASRSLAYEQYF.

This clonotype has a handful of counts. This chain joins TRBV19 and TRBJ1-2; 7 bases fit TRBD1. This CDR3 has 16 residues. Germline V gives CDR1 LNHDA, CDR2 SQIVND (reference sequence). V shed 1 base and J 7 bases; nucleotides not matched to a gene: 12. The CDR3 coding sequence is TGTGCCAGTAGTATAGGCCACATAAACAGGGGCGGTGGCTACACCTTC. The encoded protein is CASSIGHINRGGGYTF.

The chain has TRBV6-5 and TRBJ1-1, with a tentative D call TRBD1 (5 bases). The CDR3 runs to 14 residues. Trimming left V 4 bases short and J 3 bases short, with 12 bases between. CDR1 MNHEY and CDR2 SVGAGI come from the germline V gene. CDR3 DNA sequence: TGTGCCAGCAGTTTCCGCTCAGGGTACACTGAAGCTTTCTTT. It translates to CASSFRSGYTEAFF.

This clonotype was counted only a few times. The CDR3 protein is CASSYSWDSYQPQHF. CDR3 sequence (DNA): TGTGCCAGCAGTTACTCCTGGGACAGTTATCAGCCCCAGCATTTT. The chain couples TRBV6-5 to TRBJ1-5, with TRBD1 matching 7 bases. With 0 bases clipped from V and 5 bases from J, the junction kept 4 bases outside the gene matches. CDR3 length: 15 residues. Germline V gene data show CDR1 as MNHEY and CDR2 as SVGAGI.

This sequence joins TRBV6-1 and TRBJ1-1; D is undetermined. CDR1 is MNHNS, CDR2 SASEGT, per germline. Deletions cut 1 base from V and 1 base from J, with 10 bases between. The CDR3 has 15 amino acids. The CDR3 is CASSEVVGRNTEAFF. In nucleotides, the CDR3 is TGTGCCAGCAGTGAAGTAGTCGGGAGGAACACTGAAGCTTTCTTT.

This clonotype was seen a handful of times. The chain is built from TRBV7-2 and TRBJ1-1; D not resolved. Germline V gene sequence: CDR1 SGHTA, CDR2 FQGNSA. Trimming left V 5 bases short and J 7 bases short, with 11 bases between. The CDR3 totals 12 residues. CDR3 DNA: TGTGCCAGCAGCCGCGTTGAGAGTGAAGCTTTCTTT. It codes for CASSRVESEAFF.

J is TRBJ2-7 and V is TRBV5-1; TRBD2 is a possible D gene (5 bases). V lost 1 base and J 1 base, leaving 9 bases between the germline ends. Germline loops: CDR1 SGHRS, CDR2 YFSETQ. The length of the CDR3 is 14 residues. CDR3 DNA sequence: TGCGCCAGCAGCTTGAGCGGTGGGTCCTACGAGCAGTACTTC. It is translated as CASSLSGGSYEQYF.